Below, 12 T cell receptor beta chains from the same sample are listed, as sequenced in a study of T cell changes during pregnancy in multiple sclerosis. The assay was immunoSEQ multiplex PCR, and TCRdb's table has in-frame clones only and misses some. The table records 30,000 to 40,000 clones, about 88% of them present only once. Specimen: CD8+ T cells from peripheral blood mononuclear cells, collected in the third trimester of pregnancy. All receptors derive from a female donor with multiple sclerosis, enrolled in a pregnancy study.

This chain uses TRBV19 with TRBJ1-6; D remains unclear. V dropped 5 bases and J dropped 3 bases, with 14 bases sitting between them. The germline V gene has CDR1 LNHDA and CDR2 SQIVND (reference sequence). CDR3 length equals 16 residues. CDR3 loop: CASSAQPGFYNSPLHF. CDR3 sequence (DNA): TGTGCCAGTAGTGCACAACCGGGATTCTATAATTCACCCCTCCACTTT.

This clone was observed once. This chain joins TRBV28 and TRBJ2-7, with 8 bases identical to TRBD2. Unmatched junction bases numbered 0, after V lost 2 bases and J lost 0 bases. The CDR3 extends over 14 amino acids. The germline CDR1 and CDR2 sequences are MDHEN and SYDVKM. This CDR3 is CASSLAGGSYEQYF. The CDR3 region has the DNA TGTGCCAGCAGTTTAGCGGGGGGCTCCTACGAGCAGTACTTC.

This clone was recorded once. The genes are TRBV4-1 and TRBJ2-7; D is possibly TRBD2 (5 bases). Trimming cost V 0 bases and J 9 bases, with 12 bases left between them. The CDR3 has 13 amino acids. The germline V gene has CDR1 MGHRA and CDR2 YSYEKL. CDR3 protein: CASSQDRSAGQYF. The CDR3 region has the DNA TGCGCCAGCAGCCAAGATCGCTCGGCGGGGCAGTACTTC.

The chain uses TRBV7-9 and TRBJ1-4, with 9 bases identical to TRBD1. Germline CDR1 and CDR2: SEHNR and FQNEAQ (reference sequence). The CDR3 contains 16 residues. J lost 8 bases, V lost 3 bases, and 10 bases had no gene match. The CDR3 nucleotides are TGTGCCAGCAGCTTGGGAAACAGGGGGCGTTGGGAAAAACTGTTTTTT. As protein: CASSLGNRGRWEKLFF.

The count of this clone is one. Here the CDR3 omits its conserved ending phenylalanine or tryptophan, so a read error is the likely source. The DNA is omitted, as the CDR3 cannot be located on it reliably, and the CDR3 follows TCRdb's listing. The V and J genes are TRBV7-3 and TRBJ2-7; TRBD1 reflects the table's D call only, with no check against the DNA. The CDR3 length is 15 residues, termini included. Germline V lookup: CDR1 SGHTA, CDR2 FQGTGA. The CDR3 spells CASSRPLGQGAPLSG.

This clone was counted once. The chain combines TRBV2 with TRBJ1-2, with TRBD1 as a possible D gene (5 bases). V was clipped by 8 bases and J by 7 bases, with 20 bases between them. Germline CDR1 and CDR2: SNHLY and FYNNEI. The CDR3 spans 14 residues. The CDR3: CASVPPQGRVGYTF. For the CDR3, the DNA is TGTGCCAGCGTACCACCTCAGGGTAGGGTTGGCTACACCTTC.

This rearrangement joins TRBV30 to TRBJ1-1, with TRBD1 identical over 8 bases. The V gene's germline CDR1 is GTSNPN and CDR2 SVGIG (reference sequence). V lost 2 bases, J lost 1 base, and 0 bases stayed unmatched. CDR3 size: 13 residues. The DNA of the CDR3 is TGTGCCTGGAGTACAGGGGGGAACACTGAAGCTTTCTTT. Translating gives CAWSTGGNTEAFF.

In nucleotides, the CDR3 is TGTGCCAGCAGCGCTGATTCAGGGACACCCCTCCACTTT. Translating it yields CASSADSGTPLHF. The gene calls are TRBV9 and TRBJ1-6, with D possibly being TRBD1 (5 bases). The V gene's germline CDR1 is SGDLS and CDR2 YYNGEE. V was clipped by 3 bases and J by 11 bases, with 12 bases between them. The CDR3 runs to 13 residues.

V gene TRBV7-8 combines with J gene TRBJ1-5; TRBD1 agrees at 7 bases. Germline lookup yields CDR1 SGHVS and CDR2 FQNEAQ. The V gene end was trimmed by 5 bases and the J gene end by 5 bases; junction bases not matched to a gene: 6. CDR3 size: 14 residues. The CDR3 DNA follows: TGTGCCAGCAGCGCAGACAGGGATCATCAGCCCCAGCATTTT. This translates into CASSADRDHQPQHF.

V and J are TRBV27 and TRBJ1-5, with D maybe TRBD1 (6 bases). The CDR3 length is 14 residues. The germline V gene has CDR1 MNHEY and CDR2 SMNVEV (reference sequence). V was cut by 3 bases and J by 1 base, with 7 bases left in between. CDR3 loop: CASSFTGSNQPQHF. CDR3 DNA sequence: TGTGCCAGCAGTTTTACAGGGAGCAATCAGCCCCAGCATTTT.

CDR3 DNA sequence: TGTGCCAGCAGACATACAGGGCCCGGGGAGCTGTTTTTT. Protein product: CASRHTGPGELFF. This chain uses TRBV13 with TRBJ2-2, with D maybe TRBD1 (6 bases). V was clipped by 6 bases and J by 6 bases, with 11 bases between them. This CDR3 comprises 13 residues. Germline V gene data show CDR1 as PRHDT and CDR2 as FYEKMQ (reference sequence).

The chain combines TRBV27 with TRBJ1-2; D not resolved. The V and J ends lost 2 bases and 1 base respectively, with 5 bases between them. This CDR3 is built from 13 residues. Germline-derived CDR1 and CDR2 are MNHEY and SMNVEV (reference sequence). The CDR3 protein is CASSLTVNYGYTF. CDR3 DNA sequence: TGTGCCAGCAGTTTAACTGTTAACTATGGCTACACCTTC.